These T cell receptor beta chains were read from a single sample in a study of shared clonotypes between healthy human individuals. Data came from immunoSEQ multiplex PCR; TCRdb stores just in-frame clones and leaves some out. Of roughly 2.5 million clones detected, around 94% appear once; the ten largest clones hold about 0.13%. Input material: naive CD4+ T cells sorted from blood. These receptor sequences come from a man younger than 30 in good health. The CDR3 runs from the conserved cysteine through the conserved F or W. A D gene is named only where the DNA matches it firmly. Clone size appears in some rows only: once, few, many, or a class for an expanded clone.

TRBD1 | . | 15 | TRBJ2-5 | TRBV30 | TGTGCCTGCTCGCAGGGGGCGCTTCCTCGGGAGACCCAGTACTTC | CACSQGALPRETQYF
. | . | 12 | TRBJ2-3 | TRBV6-5 | TGTGCCAGCAGGGCCCCGGGGGGCCTGGGGTATTTT | CASRAPGGLGYF
. | . | 18 | TRBJ2-5 | TRBV4-1 | TGCGCCAGCAGCCAAGCGCGATCCGGGTCCTTGTACCAAGAGACCCAGTACTTC | CASSQARSGSLYQETQYF
TRBD1 | . | 14 | TRBJ2-7 | TRBV7-2 | TGTGCCAGCAGCCGGACAGGGGATATTTACGAGCAGTACTTC | CASSRTGDIYEQYF
. | . | 14 | TRBJ2-3 | TRBV5-1 | TGCGCCAGCAGCCTGGGATCCAGCACAGATACGCAGTATTTT | CASSLGSSTDTQYF
. | once | 13 | TRBJ2-1 | TRBV5-6 | TGTGCCAGCAGCTTGGAAGGGGACAATGAGCAGTTCTTC | CASSLEGDNEQFF
TRBD2 | . | 13 | TRBJ2-3 | TRBV18 | TGTGCCACCTCGGGGGGAGCATCAGATACGCAGTATTTT | CATSGGASDTQYF
TRBD1 | . | 16 | TRBJ1-6 | TRBV19 | TGTGCCAGTAGCTCAGGAGCGGGACAGGGGAATTCACCCCTCCACTTT | CASSSGAGQGNSPLHF
TRBD1 | . | 17 | TRBJ1-6 | TRBV13 | TGTGCCAGCAGCTTCGGGACAGGGAGCTCCTATAATTCACCCCTCCACTTT | CASSFGTGSSYNSPLHF
. | . | 15 | TRBJ2-2 | TRBV6-1 | TGTGCCAGCAGCCTCCCCGGTATGGGGAACGGGGAGCTGTTTTTT | CASSLPGMGNGELFF
TRBD2 | . | 15 | TRBJ2-2 | TRBV2 | TGTGCCAGCAGTGAATTGCGGGAGGGACGCGGGGAGCTGTTTTTT | CASSELREGRGELFF
. | . | 15 | TRBJ2-5 | TRBV5-4 | TGTGCCAGCAGCTTAGATGGTAGCGGAAAAGAGACCCAGTACTTC | CASSLDGSGKETQYF
. | . | 12 | TRBJ1-1 | TRBV30 | TGTGCCTGGAGTCTCGATAACACTGAAGCTTTCTTT | CAWSLDNTEAFF
. | . | 16 | TRBJ1-6 | TRBV5-6 | TGTGCCAGCAGCACCGGGACAAGACCCTATAATTCACCCCTCCACTTT | CASSTGTRPYNSPLHF
. | . | 11 | TRBJ2-7 | TRBV6-5 | TGTGCCAGCAGCCAAGGCAAAGGGGAGTACTTC | CASSQGKGEYF
. | . | 11 | TRBJ1-2 | TRBV29-1 | TGCAGCGTTGGGACATTCTATGGCTACACCTTC | CSVGTFYGYTF
. | . | 18 | TRBJ2-1 | TRBV29-1 | TGCAGCGGGGGGCGAGGGGGACGGACCGGGAGCTCCTACAATGAGCAGTTCTTC | CSGGRGGRTGSSYNEQFF
TRBD2 | once | 12 | TRBJ2-7 | TRBV5-1 | TGCGCCAGCAGCCTTAGCGGGGTTGAGCAGTACTTC | CASSLSGVEQYF
. | . | 14 | TRBJ1-3 | TRBV6-1 | TGTGCCAGCAGTGAAGAGTTCTCTGGAAACACCATATATTTT | CASSEEFSGNTIYF
. | . | 13 | TRBJ1-2 | TRBV7-2 | TGTGCCAGCAGCTTAGAACAGCACTATGGCTACACCTTC | CASSLEQHYGYTF
. | . | 13 | TRBJ2-7 | TRBV7-2 | TGTGCCAGCAGCTATGAGGATTCCTACGAGCAGTACTTC | CASSYEDSYEQYF
. | few | 12 | TRBJ1-4 | TRBV2 | TGTGCCTCTGAGATCGTCGGTGAAAAACTGTTTTTT | CASEIVGEKLFF
TRBD1 | . | 14 | TRBJ2-3 | TRBV11-3 | TGTGCCAGCAGCCCGGGACAGGGAGACAGTACGCAGTATTTT | CASSPGQGDSTQYF
. | . | 15 | TRBJ1-6 | TRBV6-5 | TGTGCCAGCAGTTACGATCAGGCGCGAAATTCACCCCTCCACTTT | CASSYDQARNSPLHF
. | . | 14 | TRBJ2-1 | TRBV12-5 | TGTGCTAGTGGTTTGCTCGGGGGAGGGGGTGAGCAGTTCTTC | CASGLLGGGGEQFF
TRBD2 | . | 15 | TRBJ2-1 | TRBV7-3 | TGTGCCAGCAGCTCGCAGGGACTAGCGGGCAATGAGCAGTTCTTC | CASSSQGLAGNEQFF
. | once | 11 | TRBJ1-2 | TRBV20-1 | TGCAGTGCTAGAGGGGTATATGGCTACACCTTC | CSARGVYGYTF
. | few | 13 | TRBJ1-2 | TRBV2 | TGTGCCAGCAGTGAAGACTTAAACTATGGCTACACCTTC | CASSEDLNYGYTF
TRBD1 | . | 15 | TRBJ1-4 | TRBV30 | TGTGCCTGGAGTTTGGGGACGGGACAGGGGGAAAAACTGTTTTTT | CAWSLGTGQGEKLFF
TRBD1 | . | 14 | TRBJ1-5 | TRBV6-7 | TGTGCCAGCAGCACCCGGACAGGTGATCAGCCCCAGCATTTT | CASSTRTGDQPQHF
TRBD2 | . | 15 | TRBJ2-1 | TRBV6-5 | TGTGCCAGCAGCCGACAGACTAGCGGGAGTAAGGAGCAGTTCTTC | CASSRQTSGSKEQFF
. | . | 15 | TRBJ1-5 | TRBV6-1 | TGTGCCAGCAGTGATGCGCCATTTTTAGATCAGCCCCAGCATTTT | CASSDAPFLDQPQHF
. | . | 13 | TRBJ2-1 | TRBV9 | TGTGCCAGCAGCGTATCAGGGGACAATGAGCAGTTCTTC | CASSVSGDNEQFF
. | . | 16 | TRBJ2-3 | TRBV4-3 | TGCGCCAGCAGCCGGCAGGGGACATTTAACACAGATACGCAGTATTTT | CASSRQGTFNTDTQYF
. | . | 13 | TRBJ2-1 | TRBV9 | TGTGCCAGCAGCGCCCGACTTACCAATGAGCAGTTCTTC | CASSARLTNEQFF
TRBD2 | . | 15 | TRBJ2-5 | TRBV7-9 | TGTGCCAGCAGCCTCGGACTAGCGGTACAAGAGACCCAGTACTTC | CASSLGLAVQETQYF
. | . | 15 | TRBJ2-4 | TRBV28 | TGTGCCAGCAGTTCCTCCGGGACTGCCAAAAACATTCAGTACTTC | CASSSSGTAKNIQYF
TRBD1 | once | 20 | TRBJ2-1 | TRBV5-4 | TGTGCCAGCAGCTTCATTCGGGGGACAGGGTCGGTCTCATCCTACAATGAGCAGTTCTTC | CASSFIRGTGSVSSYNEQFF
. | . | 14 | TRBJ1-1 | TRBV2 | TGTGCCAGCAGTGTCAGGGTCGCGAACACTGAAGCTTTCTTT | CASSVRVANTEAFF
TRBD2 | . | 18 | TRBJ2-1 | TRBV9 | TGTGCCAGCAGCCCGTCTTCGATGGCGGGAGGGCCTACCAATGAGCAGTTCTTC | CASSPSSMAGGPTNEQFF
. | . | 13 | TRBJ2-3 | TRBV6-1 | TGTGCCAGCAGTGAAGGGGGCACAGATACGCAGTATTTT | CASSEGGTDTQYF
TRBD2 | . | 16 | TRBJ2-3 | TRBV18 | TGTGCCAGCTCAGCCGGACTAGCGGGAACATCAGATACGCAGTATTTT | CASSAGLAGTSDTQYF
. | . | 13 | TRBJ2-1 | TRBV5-1 | TGCGCCAGCAGCCCCAGCCCGGACAATGAGCAGTTCTTC | CASSPSPDNEQFF
. | . | 16 | TRBJ2-7 | TRBV7-9 | TGTGCCAGCAGCTTAGGGATGGCAGGGGATTCTACGCAGCAGTACTTC | CASSLGMAGDSTQQYF
. | . | 11 | TRBJ1-1 | TRBV20-1 | TGCAGTGCCCCGCGGGGGCCTGAAGCTTTCTTT | CSAPRGPEAFF